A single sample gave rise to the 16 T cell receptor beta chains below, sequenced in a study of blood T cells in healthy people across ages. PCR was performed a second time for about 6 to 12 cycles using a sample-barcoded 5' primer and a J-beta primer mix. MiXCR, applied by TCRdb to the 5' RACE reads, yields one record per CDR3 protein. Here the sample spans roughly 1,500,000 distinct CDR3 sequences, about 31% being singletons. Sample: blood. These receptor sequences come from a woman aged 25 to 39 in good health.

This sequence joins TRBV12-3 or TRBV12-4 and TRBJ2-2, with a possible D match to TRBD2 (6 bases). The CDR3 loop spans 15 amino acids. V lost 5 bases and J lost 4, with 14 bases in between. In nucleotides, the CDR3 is TGTGCCAGCAGTCTTAGCGGTTGGGGCACCGGGGAGCTGTTTTTT. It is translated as CASSLSGWGTGELFF.

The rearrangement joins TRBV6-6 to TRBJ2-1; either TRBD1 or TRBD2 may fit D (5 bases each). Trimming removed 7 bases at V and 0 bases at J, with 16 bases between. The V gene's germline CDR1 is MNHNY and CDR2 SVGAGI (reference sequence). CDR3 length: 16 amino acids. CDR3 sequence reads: CASTLTGRPSYNEQFF. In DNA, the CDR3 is TGTGCCAGCACCTTGACGGGGCGCCCCTCCTACAATGAGCAGTTCTTC.

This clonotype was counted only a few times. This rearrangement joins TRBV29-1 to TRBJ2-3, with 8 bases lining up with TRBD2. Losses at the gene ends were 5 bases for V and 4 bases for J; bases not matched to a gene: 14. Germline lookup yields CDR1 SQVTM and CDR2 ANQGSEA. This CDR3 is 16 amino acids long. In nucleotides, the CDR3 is TGCAGCGTTAAGGCTCAGGCGGGGGGTAGGGCAGATACGCAGTATTTT. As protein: CSVKAQAGGRADTQYF.

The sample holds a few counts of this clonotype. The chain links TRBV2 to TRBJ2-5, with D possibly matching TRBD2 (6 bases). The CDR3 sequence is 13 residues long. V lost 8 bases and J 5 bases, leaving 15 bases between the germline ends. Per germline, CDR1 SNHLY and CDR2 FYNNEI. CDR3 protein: CASGPPGRETQYF. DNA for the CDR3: TGTGCCAGCGGTCCTCCAGGGAGGGAGACCCAGTACTTC.

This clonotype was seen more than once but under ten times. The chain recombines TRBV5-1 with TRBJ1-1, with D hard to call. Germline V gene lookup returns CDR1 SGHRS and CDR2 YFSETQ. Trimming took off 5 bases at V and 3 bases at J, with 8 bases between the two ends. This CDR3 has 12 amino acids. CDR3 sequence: CASRAGYTEAFF. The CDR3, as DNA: TGCGCCAGCAGGGCAGGATACACTGAAGCTTTCTTT.

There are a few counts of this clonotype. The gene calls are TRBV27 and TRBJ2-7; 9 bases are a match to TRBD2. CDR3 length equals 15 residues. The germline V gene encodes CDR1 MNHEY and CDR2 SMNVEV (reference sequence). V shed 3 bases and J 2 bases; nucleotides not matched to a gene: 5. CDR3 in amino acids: CASSFRGRAAYEQYF. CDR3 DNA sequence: TGTGCCAGCAGTTTTCGCGGGAGGGCCGCCTACGAGCAGTACTTC.

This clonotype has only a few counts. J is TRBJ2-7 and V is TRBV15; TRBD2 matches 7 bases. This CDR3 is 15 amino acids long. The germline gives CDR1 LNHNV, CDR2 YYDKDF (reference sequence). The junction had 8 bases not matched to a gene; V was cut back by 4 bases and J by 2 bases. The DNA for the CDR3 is TGTGCCACCAGCACGGGGAGGGGAGGACCCTACGAGCAGTACTTC. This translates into CATSTGRGGPYEQYF.

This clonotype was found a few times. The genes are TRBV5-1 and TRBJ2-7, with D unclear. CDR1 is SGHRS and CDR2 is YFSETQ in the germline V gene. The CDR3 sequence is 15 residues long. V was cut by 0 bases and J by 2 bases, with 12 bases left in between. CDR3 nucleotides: TGCGCCAGCAGCTTGGGTATTACAGACACCTACGAGCAGTACTTC. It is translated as CASSLGITDTYEQYF.

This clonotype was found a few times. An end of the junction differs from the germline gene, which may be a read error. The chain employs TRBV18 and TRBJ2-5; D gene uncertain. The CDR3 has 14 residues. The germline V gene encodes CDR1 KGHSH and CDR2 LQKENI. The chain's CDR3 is CASSPHPDHETQYF. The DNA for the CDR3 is TGTGCCAGCTCACCACATCCCGACCACGAGACCCAGTACTTC.

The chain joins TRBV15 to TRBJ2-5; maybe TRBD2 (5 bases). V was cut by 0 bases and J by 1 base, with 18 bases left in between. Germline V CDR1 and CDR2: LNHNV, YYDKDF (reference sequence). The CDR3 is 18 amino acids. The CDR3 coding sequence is TGTGCCACCAGCAGAGAGTTCGAGTCCCGGAGGTCCCAAGAGACCCAGTACTTC. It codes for CATSREFESRRSQETQYF.

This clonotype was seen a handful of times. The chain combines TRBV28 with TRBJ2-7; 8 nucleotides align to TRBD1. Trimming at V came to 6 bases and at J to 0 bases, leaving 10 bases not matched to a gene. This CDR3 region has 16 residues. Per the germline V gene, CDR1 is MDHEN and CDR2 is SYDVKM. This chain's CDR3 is CASRELTGADSYEQYF. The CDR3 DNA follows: TGTGCCAGCAGGGAATTGACAGGGGCAGACTCCTACGAGCAGTACTTC.

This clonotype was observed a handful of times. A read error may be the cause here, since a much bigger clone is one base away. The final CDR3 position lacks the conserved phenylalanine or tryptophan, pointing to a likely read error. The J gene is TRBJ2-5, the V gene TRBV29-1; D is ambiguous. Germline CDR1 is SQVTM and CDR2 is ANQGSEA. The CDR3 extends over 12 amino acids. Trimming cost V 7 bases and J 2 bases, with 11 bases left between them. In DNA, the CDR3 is TGCAGCGGGTTGGACGGGCAAGAGACCCAGTACGTC. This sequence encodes CSGLDGQETQYV.

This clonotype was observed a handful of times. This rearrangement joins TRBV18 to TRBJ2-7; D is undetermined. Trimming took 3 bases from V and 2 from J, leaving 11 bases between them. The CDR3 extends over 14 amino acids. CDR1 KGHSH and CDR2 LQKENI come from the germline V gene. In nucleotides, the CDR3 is TGTGCCAGCTCACCCCCTGGACGGACCTACGAGCAGTACTTC. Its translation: CASSPPGRTYEQYF.

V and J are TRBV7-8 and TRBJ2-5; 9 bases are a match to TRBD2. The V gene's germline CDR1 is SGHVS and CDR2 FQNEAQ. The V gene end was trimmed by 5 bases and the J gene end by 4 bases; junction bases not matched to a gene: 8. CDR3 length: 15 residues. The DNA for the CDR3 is TGTGCCAGCAGCAACCCTAATAGCGGGGGAGAGACCCAGTACTTC. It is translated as CASSNPNSGGETQYF. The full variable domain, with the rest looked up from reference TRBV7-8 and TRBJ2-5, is GAGVSQSPRYKVAKRGQDVALRCDPISGHVSLFWYQQALGQGPEFLTYFQNEAQLDKSGLPSDRFFAERPEGSVSTLKIQRTQQEDSAVYLCASSNPNSGGETQYFGPGTRLLVL.

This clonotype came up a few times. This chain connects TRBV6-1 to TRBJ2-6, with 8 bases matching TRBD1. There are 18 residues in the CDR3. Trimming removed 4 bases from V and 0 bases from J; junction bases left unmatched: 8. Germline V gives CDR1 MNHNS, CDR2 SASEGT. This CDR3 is CASSGGTGANSGANVLTF. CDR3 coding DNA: TGTGCCAGCAGTGGGGGGACAGGAGCGAACTCTGGGGCCAACGTCCTGACTTTC.

The CDR3 coding sequence is TGTGCCACGGCAATTTCGGGCTTAAATGAGCAGTTCTTC. It translates to CATAISGLNEQFF. This sequence joins TRBV24-1 and TRBJ2-1; D gene uncertain. The CDR3 is 13 residues long. The germline gives CDR1 KGHDR, CDR2 SFDVKD. V lost 10 bases to trimming and J lost 7 bases, with 16 bases between them.